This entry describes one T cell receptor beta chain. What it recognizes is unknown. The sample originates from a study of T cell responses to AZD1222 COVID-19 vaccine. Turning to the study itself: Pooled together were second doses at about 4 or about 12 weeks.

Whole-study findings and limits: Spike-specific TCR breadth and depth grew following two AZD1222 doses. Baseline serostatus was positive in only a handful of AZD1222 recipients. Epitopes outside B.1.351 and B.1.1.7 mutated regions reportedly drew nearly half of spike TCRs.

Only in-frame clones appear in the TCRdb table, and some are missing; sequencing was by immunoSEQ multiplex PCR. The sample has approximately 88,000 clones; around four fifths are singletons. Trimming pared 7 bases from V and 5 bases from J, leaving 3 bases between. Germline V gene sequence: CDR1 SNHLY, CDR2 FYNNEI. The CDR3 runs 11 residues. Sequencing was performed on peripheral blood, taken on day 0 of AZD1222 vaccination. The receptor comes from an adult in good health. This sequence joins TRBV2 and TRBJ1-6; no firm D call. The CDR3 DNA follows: TGTGCCAGCATGAATAATTCACCCCTCCACTTT. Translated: CASMNNSPLHF. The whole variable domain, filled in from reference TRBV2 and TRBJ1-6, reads EPEVTQTPSHQVTQMGQEVILRCVPISNHLYFYWYRQILGQKVEFLVSFYNNEISEKSEIFDDQFSVERPDGSNFTLKIRSTKLEDSAMYFCASMNNSPLHFGNGTRLTVT.